Presented here are 20 T cell receptor beta chains from one specimen sequenced in a study of prognosis after radiotherapy for stage I lung cancer. It was by two-round multiplex PCR that TCR beta CDR3 was amplified from genomic DNA. First-round PCR used primers specific to each TRBV and TRBJ gene. Each CDR3 protein gets one entry after TCRdb re-called the multiplex PCR reads with MiXCR. The data show some 15,000 distinct CDR3 sequences, about 30% seen once. Sample: PBMCs, taken before or after stereotactic body radiation therapy (not recorded which). These receptors were obtained from a donor over 45 with non-small cell lung cancer.

As to this clonotype: It differs at one base from a far larger clone, so likely a read error. The CDR3 DNA follows: TGTGCCAGCAGTTTTATCGGGAGGAGAGGGGAGCAGTTCTTC. Protein: CASSFIGRRGEQFF. The gene calls are TRBV6-1 and TRBJ2-1, with TRBD2 matching 7 bases. Germline loops: CDR1 MNHNS, CDR2 SASEGT. This CDR3 is 14 amino acids long. V was clipped by 5 bases and J by 10 bases; unmatched bases: 11.

This clonotype was counted at least ten times. This rearrangement joins TRBV9 to TRBJ1-5; a possible D gene is TRBD1 (5 bases). V lost 3 bases and J 3 bases, leaving 13 bases between the germline ends. This CDR3 comprises 15 residues. Per the germline V gene, CDR1 is SGDLS and CDR2 is YYNGEE. The CDR3 DNA is TGTGCCAGCAGCGCATCCGGGGGGTTCAATCAGCCCCAGCATTTT. This encodes CASSASGGFNQPQHF.

This clonotype was detected many times. This sequence joins TRBV18 and TRBJ2-1; 9 bases match TRBD2. The germline V gene has CDR1 KGHSH and CDR2 LQKENI. The length of the CDR3 is 16 residues. The ends lost 1 base at V and 7 bases at J; junction bases unmatched: 8. The DNA for the CDR3 is TGTGCCAGCTCACCACGGAGACTAGCGGAGGGTAATGAGCAGTTCTTC. This codes for CASSPRRLAEGNEQFF.

This clonotype was recorded at least ten times. The gene calls are TRBV7-3 and TRBJ2-3; D is perhaps TRBD2 (6 bases). There are 15 residues in the CDR3. CDR1 is SGHTA and CDR2 is FQGTGA in the germline V gene. V was cut by 5 bases and J by 2 bases, with 14 bases left in between. This CDR3 reads CASSAWGGSTDTQYF. CDR3 coding DNA: TGTGCCAGCAGCGCGTGGGGAGGATCCACAGATACGCAGTATTTT.

This clonotype was seen ten or more times. It may be a read error: a sequence one base away is much more abundant. The rearrangement links TRBV24-1 to TRBJ2-1; a possible D gene is TRBD2 (5 bases). Germline CDR1 is KGHDR and CDR2 is SFDVKD. The CDR3 has 13 residues. CDR3 region: CATNDAGDNEQFF. CDR3 sequence (DNA): TGTGCCACCAATGATGCGGGTGACAATGAGCAGTTCTTC.

This clonotype was observed at least ten times. V and J are TRBV19 and TRBJ1-1; no firm D call. With 5 bases removed from V and 1 base from J, the gap between germline ends came to 17 bases. CDR1 is LNHDA and CDR2 is SQIVND in the germline V gene (reference sequence). The CDR3 has 16 amino acids. This CDR3 is CASSETEVAANTEAFF. The CDR3 DNA sequence: TGTGCCAGTAGTGAAACCGAGGTGGCGGCGAACACTGAAGCTTTCTTT.

By share, this clonotype ranks as medium-sized. The chain couples TRBV11-3 to TRBJ2-1; D unclear. V lost 1 base, J lost 6 bases, and 10 bases lay in between. CDR3 size: 14 residues. CDR1 is SGHNT, CDR2 YENEEA, per germline. CDR3 nucleotides: TGTGCCAGCAGCTTAGGTGGCGTCAGCAATGAGCAGTTCTTC. Its protein is CASSLGGVSNEQFF.

This clonotype is medium-sized by share. V gene TRBV9 combines with J gene TRBJ2-7; 7 bases fit TRBD1. The CDR3 spans 15 residues. J gave up 3 bases and V 4 bases, and 10 bases lay outside the gene matches. Germline loops: CDR1 SGDLS, CDR2 YYNGEE. This CDR3 reads CASSPTTGLVYEQYF. CDR3 in DNA: TGTGCCAGCAGCCCAACGACAGGGTTGGTCTACGAGCAGTACTTC.

By frequency in the sample, this clonotype is medium-sized. The chain employs TRBV12-3 or TRBV12-4 and TRBJ1-6, with D hard to call. The J call may be in error: the DNA end matches TRBJ1-1 better. The CDR3 sequence is 12 residues long. The chain's CDR3 is CASSSAVPAAFF. The CDR3 nucleotides read TGTGCCAGCAGTTCGGCGGTCCCCGCAGCTTTCTTT.

This clonotype occurred many times. The rearrangement uses TRBV18 and TRBJ2-5; D call uncertain. The CDR3 loop spans 14 amino acids. Trimming shortened V by 2 bases and J by 6 bases, and 13 bases separated the two germline ends. Germline V gene lookup returns CDR1 KGHSH and CDR2 LQKENI. CDR3 amino acids: CASSPNVGEKTQYF. DNA for the CDR3: TGTGCCAGCTCACCAAATGTAGGAGAAAAGACCCAGTACTTC.

This sequence joins TRBV28 and TRBJ1-5, with 8 nucleotides matching TRBD1. The CDR3 extends over 15 amino acids. Unmatched junction bases numbered 12, after V lost 6 bases and J lost 8 bases. CDR1 and CDR2 from the germline V gene are MDHEN and SYDVKM. The CDR3 DNA reads as TGTGCCAGCAGCTACGGAGGGACAGGACAGAAGCCCCAGCATTTT. Translation: CASSYGGTGQKPQHF.

About this clonotype itself: This likely traces to a read error, being one base from a far larger clone. The J gene is TRBJ2-4, the V gene TRBV6-4, with 9 bases identical to TRBD1. Germline CDR1 is MRHNA and CDR2 is SNTAGT. There are 17 residues in the CDR3. Losses at the gene ends were 6 bases for V and 4 bases for J; bases not matched to a gene: 13. The CDR3 sequence is CASRRVRPGTGKNIQYF. The CDR3, as DNA: TGTGCCAGCAGACGGGTGAGACCCGGGACAGGGAAAAACATTCAGTACTTC.

By sample share, this clonotype is medium-sized. V gene TRBV20-1 combines with J gene TRBJ2-1, with a weak D call TRBD2 (6 bases). The CDR3 sequence is 11 residues long. V lost 4 bases and J 10 bases, leaving 11 bases between the germline ends. Germline loops: CDR1 DFQATT, CDR2 SNEGSKA (reference sequence). The CDR3 sequence is CSATPLAEQFF. The CDR3 nucleotides are TGCAGTGCTACCCCGCTAGCGGAGCAGTTCTTC.

By sample share, this clonotype is medium-sized. This rearrangement joins TRBV6-5 to TRBJ1-5; tentative D call: TRBD1 (6 bases). Germline loops: CDR1 MNHEY, CDR2 SVGAGI. Trimming took 2 bases from V and 4 from J, leaving 9 bases between them. This CDR3 is built from 14 residues. CDR3 nucleotides: TGTGCCAGCAGTTACGGCAGGGGAAATCAGCCCCAGCATTTT. Residues: CASSYGRGNQPQHF.

The chain carries TRBV19 and TRBJ2-1; 7 bases fit TRBD2. J gave up 10 bases and V 3 bases, and 0 bases lay outside the gene matches. The CDR3 extends over 11 amino acids. In germline, CDR1 is LNHDA, CDR2 SQIVND (reference sequence). CDR3 region: CASSMGGEQFF. DNA for the CDR3: TGTGCCAGTAGTATGGGGGGGGAGCAGTTCTTC. Full variable domain (rest looked up from reference TRBV19 and TRBJ2-1): DGGITQSPKYLFRKEGQNVTLSCEQNLNHDAMYWYRQDPGQGLRLIYYSQIVNDFQKGDIAEGYSVSREKKESFPLTVTSAQKNPTAFYLCASSMGGEQFFGPGTRLTVL.

By share of the sample, this clonotype is medium-sized. V gene TRBV2 combines with J gene TRBJ1-6; no firm D call. The CDR3 is made up of 14 amino acids. V lost 6 bases and J lost 9, with 15 bases in between. CDR1 is SNHLY and CDR2 is FYNNEI in the germline V gene. The CDR3 loop is CASRRDTLGSPLHF. Written as DNA, the CDR3 is TGTGCCAGCAGACGCGACACCCTCGGTTCACCCCTCCACTTT.

Ten or more counts support this clonotype. The chain carries TRBV5-4 and TRBJ2-3, with 11 bases fitting TRBD2. The CDR3 consists of 17 residues. Germline V gene data show CDR1 as SGHNT and CDR2 as YYREEE (reference sequence). The junction had 6 bases not matched to a gene; V was cut back by 2 bases and J by 1 base. The CDR3 protein is CASSLAGTSGGTDTQYF. The CDR3 nucleotides read TGTGCCAGCAGCTTAGCCGGGACTAGCGGAGGCACAGATACGCAGTATTTT. The whole variable domain, remainder taken from reference TRBV5-4 and TRBJ2-3, is ETGVTQSPTHLIKTRGQQVTLRCSSQSGHNTVSWYQQALGQGPQFIFQYYREEENGRGNFPPRFSGLQFPNYSSELNVNALELDDSALYLCASSLAGTSGGTDTQYFGPGTRLTVL.

Many counts were recorded for this clonotype. The chain links TRBV5-1 to TRBJ2-5; D ambiguous. Trimming cost V 0 bases and J 2 bases, with 8 bases left between them. This CDR3 spans 14 amino acids. Germline-derived CDR1 and CDR2 are SGHRS and YFSETQ. The CDR3 bases are TGCGCCAGCAGCTTGGACTACCTTCAAGAGACCCAGTACTTC. Protein product: CASSLDYLQETQYF.

This clonotype is medium-sized by share. This rearrangement joins TRBV12-3 or TRBV12-4 to TRBJ2-3; TRBD2 matches 8 bases. The V gene end was trimmed by 1 base and the J gene end by 2 bases; junction bases not matched to a gene: 5. The length of the CDR3 is 16 residues. The CDR3: CASSLDVAGSTDTQYF. CDR3 bases: TGTGCCAGCAGTTTAGATGTAGCGGGGTCCACAGATACGCAGTATTTT.

This clonotype has at least ten counts. The chain recombines TRBV6-1 with TRBJ2-1, with D perhaps matching TRBD2 (6 bases). Germline V gene lookup returns CDR1 MNHNS and CDR2 SASEGT. CDR3 length: 13 residues. The V end was cut by 6 bases, the J end by 7 bases, with 13 bases between. The CDR3 coding sequence is TGTGCCAGCAGCCCTCGGAGGGGAAATGAGCAGTTCTTC. It codes for CASSPRRGNEQFF.